The following is a T cell receptor beta chain sequence with its context. Trimming cost V 0 bases and J 0 bases, with 9 bases left between them. This CDR3 has 15 residues. The V gene's germline CDR1 is SGHNT and CDR2 YYREEE (reference sequence). This sample stems from a study of T cell repertoires in MIS-A myocarditis. The data were produced by immunoSEQ multiplex PCR, yet TCRdb's version contains in-frame clones alone and is incomplete. The data hold over 9,000 clones, with 83% observed a single time. The sequenced material came from right ventricle heart tissue obtained at autopsy. V and J are TRBV5-4 and TRBJ1-1; D not resolved. This TCR was sampled from a man between 18 and 29 years old with fulminant myocarditis from multisystem inflammatory syndrome in adults (MIS-A) after COVID-19. CDR3 DNA: TGTGCCAGCAGCTTGGTTAGTAATATGAACACTGAAGCTTTCTTT. It is translated as CASSLVSNMNTEAFF.